The 3 T cell receptor beta chains below come from one sample, sequenced in a study of T cells after yellow fever vaccination. One entry per CDR3 protein results from TCRdb running MiXCR on the 5' RACE reads. Of approximately 300,000 distinct CDR3 sequences in the sample, 9.5% to 12% were seen once. Sequenced material: CD4+ T cells sorted from PBMCs, taken 45 days after the yellow fever booster vaccination. The receptors originated from a man between 18 and 35 years old who received the YFV17D yellow fever vaccine.

This clonotype was counted only a few times. The chain is built from TRBV20-1 and TRBJ1-1; tentative D call: TRBD1 (6 bases). The CDR3 runs 14 residues. Trimming took off 3 bases at V and 7 bases at J, with 18 bases between the two ends. Germline V gives CDR1 DFQATT, CDR2 SNEGSKA (reference sequence). The CDR3 region has the DNA TGCAGTGCTAGCTCCGGGGGCGCCGCGTTTGAAGCTTTCTTT. It codes for CSASSGGAAFEAFF.

This clonotype was picked up a small number of times. The chain is built from TRBV7-2 and TRBJ1-3; 8 bases line up with TRBD1. V lost 3 bases and J lost 6; bases outside the gene matches: 4. There are 14 residues in the CDR3. Per the germline V gene, CDR1 is SGHTA and CDR2 is FQGNSA. The CDR3: CASSFRTGPNTIYF. CDR3 nucleotides: TGTGCCAGCAGCTTTCGGACAGGGCCAAACACCATATATTTT.

This clonotype came up a few times. The chain carries TRBV3-1 and TRBJ2-1; D gene uncertain. Between the trimmed V and J ends, which lost 1 base and 5 bases, there was a span of 12 bases. Per germline, CDR1 LGHDT and CDR2 YNNKEL (reference sequence). This CDR3 contains 15 residues. The CDR3 spells CASSQGAKWDNEQFF. The CDR3 bases are TGTGCCAGCAGCCAAGGGGCAAAATGGGACAATGAGCAGTTCTTC.